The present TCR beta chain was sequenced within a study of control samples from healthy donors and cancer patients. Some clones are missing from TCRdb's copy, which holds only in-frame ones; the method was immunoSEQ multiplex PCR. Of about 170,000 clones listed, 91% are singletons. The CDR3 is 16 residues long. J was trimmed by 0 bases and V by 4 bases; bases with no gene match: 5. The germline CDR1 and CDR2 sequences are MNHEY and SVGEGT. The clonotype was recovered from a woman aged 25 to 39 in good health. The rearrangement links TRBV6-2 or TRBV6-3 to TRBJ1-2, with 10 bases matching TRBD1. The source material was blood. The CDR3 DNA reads TGTGCCAGCAGTTTCCCCGGACAGGGGGCTAACTATGGCTACACCTTC. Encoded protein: CASSFPGQGANYGYTF.